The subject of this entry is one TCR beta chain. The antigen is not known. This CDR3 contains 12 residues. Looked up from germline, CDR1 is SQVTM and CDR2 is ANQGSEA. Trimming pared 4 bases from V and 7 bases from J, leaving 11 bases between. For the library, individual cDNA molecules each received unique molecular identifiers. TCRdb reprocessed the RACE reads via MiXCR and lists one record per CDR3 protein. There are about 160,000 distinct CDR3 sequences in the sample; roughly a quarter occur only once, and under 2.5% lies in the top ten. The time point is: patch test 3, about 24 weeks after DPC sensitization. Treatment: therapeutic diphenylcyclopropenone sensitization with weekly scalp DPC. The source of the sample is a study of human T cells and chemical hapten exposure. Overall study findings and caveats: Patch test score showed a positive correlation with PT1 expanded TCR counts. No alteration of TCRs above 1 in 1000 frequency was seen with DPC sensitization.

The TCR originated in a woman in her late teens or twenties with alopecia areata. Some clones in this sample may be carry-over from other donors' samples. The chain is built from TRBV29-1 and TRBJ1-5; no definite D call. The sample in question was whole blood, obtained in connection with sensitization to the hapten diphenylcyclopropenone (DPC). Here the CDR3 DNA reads TGCAGCGTTGTTGCCCCGGGGCAGCCCCAGCATTTT. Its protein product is CSVVAPGQPQHF.